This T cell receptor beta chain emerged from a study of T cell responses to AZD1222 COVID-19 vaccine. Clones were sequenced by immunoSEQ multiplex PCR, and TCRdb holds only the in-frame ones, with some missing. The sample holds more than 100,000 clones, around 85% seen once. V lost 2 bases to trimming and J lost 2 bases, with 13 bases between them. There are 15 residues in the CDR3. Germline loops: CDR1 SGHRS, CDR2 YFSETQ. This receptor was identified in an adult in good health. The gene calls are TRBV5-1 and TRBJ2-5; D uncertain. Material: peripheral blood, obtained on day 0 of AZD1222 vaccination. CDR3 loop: CASSFGQTGQETQYF. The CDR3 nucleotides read TGCGCCAGCAGCTTTGGTCAGACGGGTCAAGAGACCCAGTACTTC.